This TCR beta chain appears in the sequencing data of a study of OX40 agonist ivuxolimab in advanced cancers. With regard to the full study: The costimulatory receptor OX40 (CD134) was targeted by ivuxolimab, a fully human IgG2 agonistic monoclonal antibody. Intravenous ivuxolimab was administered to patients every 2 weeks at six dose levels: 0.01, 0.1, 0.3, 1.5, 3 and 10 mg/kg. Among the roughly 52 dose-escalation patients, about 20 had hepatocellular carcinoma, about 15 melanoma, 9 renal cell carcinoma and 9 head and neck cancer. A male proportion of 82.7% and a mean age of approximately 55 years, ranging from 23 to 79, were recorded for the dose-escalation cohort. Prior anti-PD-1, anti-PD-L1 or anti-CTLA-4 therapy was permitted, and approximately 40% of dose-escalation patients had received checkpoint inhibitors. Partial responses were achieved by three dose-escalation patients, of whom one had hepatocellular carcinoma and two had cutaneous melanoma. The purpose of peripheral TCRbeta sequencing was to test whether ivuxolimab changed TCR sequence diversity and led to clonal T-cell expansion. The paper describes the monotherapy dose-escalation part (N ≈ 51 patients) of the phase I trial of ivuxolimab.

Patients with autoimmune disease history or receiving systemic immunosuppression were excluded from the trial. Peripheral blood for TCR sequencing was drawn from every dose cohort at baseline, at cycle 4 day 1 and at cycle 7 day 1. Samples came from an open-label, multicenter, first-in-human phase I dose-escalation trial of ivuxolimab. The trial enrolled adults with locally advanced or metastatic head and neck squamous cell, hepatocellular, melanoma or renal cell carcinoma. CD4+ and CD8+ T cells were sorted separately from peripheral blood before TCR sequencing. The CDR3 has 14 amino acids, counting the end cysteine and phenylalanine. Solely the CDR3 DNA is kept, with 42 bases framed from the first base. At the junction V is shortened by 0 bases and J by 2 bases, with 8 bases in between. Taken from the germline V gene, the CDR1 and CDR2 loops are LGHNA and YNFKEQ. On this clone: Its antigen is not yet known. Base quality data are lacking; no much larger clone is found one base away.

What the study reported, not specific to this receptor: Antigen specificity was not determined for the clonally expanded peripheral T cells. At doses of 0.1 to 3.0 mg/kg, clonal expansion of both CD4+ and CD8+ T cells in blood was seen between baseline and week 6. Low levels of normalized T-cell clonal expansion were also seen in some nonresponding patients. In the 0.1-3.0 mg/kg groups, partial responders had among the lowest normalized peripheral clonal expansion, particularly in CD8+ T cells. After ivuxolimab, CD8+ T cells had more expanded clones than CD4+ T cells on average.

For sequencing of the TCRbeta CDR3 region, genomic DNA was extracted from the sorted cells. TCRbeta CDR3 regions were sequenced using the immunoSEQ Assay. Held by TCRdb, this immuneACCESS table contains in-frame sequences only and omits some clones. Under half of the omission traces to an unresolved V gene where checked; the cause of the rest is unknown. The sample table shows 80,000 or so clones, and 85% are seen once. The top ten hold 2% to 2.5% of the sample. This clonotype was obtained from an adult with an advanced solid tumor such as melanoma, head and neck, liver or kidney cancer. Material: CD4+ or CD8+ T cells sorted from blood, obtained in a trial of the OX40 agonist ivuxolimab. The chain joins TRBV4-2 to TRBJ2-7; perhaps TRBD2 is the D gene, with 5 bases matching. The CDR3 in this case is CASSQESGAYEQYF. In nucleotides, the sequence is TGTGCCAGCAGCCAAGAAAGCGGAGCCTACGAGCAGTACTTC.